The present T cell receptor (beta chain) was sequenced within a study of cytomegalovirus exposure and HLA in healthy donors. The donors were members of the validation cohort, which comprised 90 to 150 subjects and was separate from the first cohort of 670 or so subjects. CDR1 is MDHEN and CDR2 is SYDVKM in the germline V gene. Trimming pared 3 bases from V and 3 bases from J, leaving 11 bases between. CDR3 size: 15 residues. Produced via immunoSEQ multiplex PCR; TCRdb's table is partial and in-frame only. The sample shows 60,000 to 65,000 clones, about 96% of them seen only once. The source material was PBMCs. The receptor's source is a woman aged 18 to 35 in good health and CMV-seronegative. This chain connects TRBV28 to TRBJ2-2, with D perhaps TRBD1 (6 bases). The CDR3 protein is CASSFSGVDTGELFF. CDR3 sequence (DNA): TGTGCCAGCAGTTTTTCAGGGGTAGACACCGGGGAGCTGTTTTTT.